The 14 T cell receptor beta chains below all came from one sample that was sequenced in a study of T cells in Graves' hyperthyroidism and ophthalmopathy. Regions amplified from RNA transcripts were the TCR beta CDR3 regions. The primer set for the first-round RT-PCR of the TCR CDR3 was HTBI. TCRdb passed the multiplex PCR reads through MiXCR, listing each CDR3 protein once. The repertoire includes roughly 400,000 distinct CDR3 sequences, approximately 15% of them detected once, and about 30% sits in the top ten. Sequenced material: blood. The receptors shown here come from a woman younger than 30 with Graves' hyperthyroidism that later progressed to Graves' ophthalmopathy.

V and J are TRBV29-1 and TRBJ1-3; TRBD1 is a possible D gene (5 bases). Trimming took off 3 bases at V and 2 bases at J, with 17 bases between the two ends. The CDR3 extends over 16 amino acids. The germline CDR1 and CDR2 sequences are SQVTM and ANQGSEA. CDR3 sequence reads: CSVEGLGDGPGNTIYF. The DNA of the CDR3 is TGCAGCGTTGAGGGGCTGGGGGACGGGCCTGGAAACACCATATATTTT.

There are many counts of this clonotype. The chain combines TRBV3-1 with TRBJ2-1, with D unclear. V dropped 4 bases and J dropped 5 bases, with 15 bases sitting between them. Germline-derived CDR1 and CDR2 are LGHDT and YNNKEL (reference sequence). CDR3 size: 15 residues. CDR3 bases: TGTGCCAGCAGCCCCGTTCCTAGGCCGAACAATGAGCAGTTCTTC. Translated: CASSPVPRPNNEQFF.

The J gene is TRBJ2-1, the V gene TRBV20-1; TRBD2 aligns across 14 bases. V was pared by 2 bases and J by 10 bases, with 16 bases of the junction left unmatched. CDR3 length: 18 amino acids. The germline V gene has CDR1 DFQATT and CDR2 SNEGSKA (reference sequence). CDR3 coding DNA: TGCAGTGCTAGACCTCGCTATCGGGGACTAGCGGGAGCAAGGGAGCAGTTCTTC. Translated: CSARPRYRGLAGAREQFF.

The sample holds many counts of this clonotype. CDR3 DNA sequence: TGTGCCAGCAGGGGACTAGCGGGAGGGTCCTACAATGAGCAGTTCTTC. Protein sequence: CASRGLAGGSYNEQFF. The chain couples TRBV2 to TRBJ2-1; 16 nucleotides align to TRBD2. The CDR3 totals 16 residues. V lost 6 bases to trimming and J lost 1 base; unmatched junction nucleotides: 0. Per the germline V gene, CDR1 is SNHLY and CDR2 is FYNNEI. The full variable domain, rest sourced from reference TRBV2 and TRBJ2-1, is EPEVTQTPSHQVTQMGQEVILRCVPISNHLYFYWYRQILGQKVEFLVSFYNNEISEKSEIFDDQFSVERPDGSNFTLKIRSTKLEDSAMYFCASRGLAGGSYNEQFFGPGTRLTVL.

This clonotype has a count of ten or more. The chain has TRBV27 and TRBJ1-1, with D possibly matching TRBD1 (5 bases). Trimming pared 4 bases from V and 1 base from J, leaving 19 bases between. The CDR3 has 17 amino acids. Germline loops: CDR1 MNHEY, CDR2 SMNVEV (reference sequence). The CDR3 region is CASSSMQGVYRNTEAFF. The CDR3 bases are TGTGCCAGCAGTTCCATGCAGGGAGTATATAGGAACACTGAAGCTTTCTTT.

V usage is TRBV27 and J usage is TRBJ2-7; TRBD2 aligns across 14 bases. The CDR3 has 15 amino acids. CDR1 MNHEY and CDR2 SMNVEV come from the germline V gene (reference sequence). Losses at the gene ends were 5 bases for V and 4 bases for J; bases not matched to a gene: 4. The CDR3 DNA reads TGTGCCAGCAGTCCGACTAGCGGGAGGGTTTACGAGCAGTACTTC. This encodes CASSPTSGRVYEQYF.

This chain links TRBV20-1 with TRBJ1-3, with D uncertain. The CDR3 totals 13 residues. Per germline, CDR1 DFQATT and CDR2 SNEGSKA (reference sequence). Between the trimmed V and J ends, which lost 6 bases and 4 bases, there was a span of 13 bases. The CDR3 sequence: CSAHDPGGNTIYF. CDR3 nucleotides: TGCAGTGCCCACGACCCTGGGGGAAACACCATATATTTT.

This clonotype has just a few counts. This chain links TRBV12-3 or TRBV12-4 with TRBJ2-2, with 7 bases fitting TRBD1. V was clipped by 6 bases and J by 6 bases; unmatched bases: 10. The CDR3 runs to 15 residues. The CDR3 loop reads CASSIDRVGAGELFF. The CDR3, as DNA: TGTGCCAGCAGCATTGACAGGGTGGGGGCCGGGGAGCTGTTTTTT.

This clonotype was observed at least ten times. J is TRBJ2-1 and V is TRBV12-3 or TRBV12-4, with 8 bases matching TRBD2. Trimming removed 5 bases from V and 8 bases from J; junction bases left unmatched: 8. The CDR3 has 14 residues. CDR3 residues: CASSDAGLDDEQFF. The CDR3 DNA is TGTGCCAGCAGTGATGCGGGACTAGACGATGAGCAGTTCTTC.

The rearrangement uses TRBV10-3 and TRBJ2-2; TRBD2 agrees at 10 bases. The germline gives CDR1 ENHRY, CDR2 SYGVKD. V was pared by 6 bases and J by 5 bases, with 12 bases of the junction left unmatched. This CDR3 is built from 17 residues. CDR3 DNA: TGTGCCATCAGGGGACTAGCGAGAGTCAACGGAACCGGGGAGCTGTTTTTT. Translated, it gives CAIRGLARVNGTGELFF.

This sequence joins TRBV2 and TRBJ2-1; tentative D call: TRBD1 (5 bases). The DNA end lines up better with TRBJ2-7; the J call may be wrong. Germline CDR1 SNHLY, CDR2 FYNNEI. CDR3 length: 14 residues. CDR3 DNA: TGTGCCAGCACCCCACCAGGGATGAGCAATGAGCAGTACTTC. It yields the protein CASTPPGMSNEQYF.

This clonotype was observed many times. The chain joins TRBV2 to TRBJ2-1; 10 bases match TRBD1. V trimming: 8 bases; J trimming: 7 bases; junction bases outside the gene matches: 11. Germline CDR1 reads SNHLY; CDR2 reads FYNNEI. This CDR3 comprises 15 residues. The CDR3 DNA reads as TGTGCCAGCTCCACCGGGACAGGGGTTCGAAATGAGCAGTTCTTC. Its translation: CASSTGTGVRNEQFF. The variable domain in full, completed from reference TRBV2 and TRBJ2-1, reads EPEVTQTPSHQVTQMGQEVILRCVPISNHLYFYWYRQILGQKVEFLVSFYNNEISEKSEIFDDQFSVERPDGSNFTLKIRSTKLEDSAMYFCASSTGTGVRNEQFFGPGTRLTVL.

This clonotype was recorded a few times. This chain links TRBV29-1 with TRBJ1-4; D uncertain. V gave up 7 bases and J gave up 4 bases, with 13 bases separating them. Germline CDR1 SQVTM, CDR2 ANQGSEA. The CDR3 consists of 13 residues. The CDR3 here is CSAQRNRNEKLFF. The CDR3, as DNA: TGCAGCGCCCAAAGGAACCGTAATGAAAAACTGTTTTTT.

This chain joins TRBV25-1 and TRBJ1-6; 9 positions match TRBD1. Trimming cost V 6 bases and J 10 bases; bases outside gene matches: 13. This CDR3 spans 16 amino acids. Germline CDR1 MGHDK, CDR2 SYGVNS. DNA of the CDR3: TGTGCCAGCAGCCCACTCTCCGGGACAGGGATCTCACCCCTCCACTTT. Protein sequence: CASSPLSGTGISPLHF.